Below are 30 T cell receptor beta chains sequenced from a single sample in a study of OX40 agonist ivuxolimab in advanced cancers. Clones were sequenced by immunoSEQ multiplex PCR, and TCRdb holds only the in-frame ones, with some missing. The table has some 77,000 clones, approximately 92% seen once. This sample comprised CD4+ or CD8+ T cells sorted from blood, obtained in a trial of the OX40 agonist ivuxolimab. Receptor source: an adult with an advanced solid tumor such as melanoma, head and neck, liver or kidney cancer.

This sequence joins TRBV6-5 and TRBJ2-2, with TRBD1 matching over 7 bases. V lost 7 bases to trimming and J lost 3 bases; unmatched junction nucleotides: 8. Germline V gene lookup returns CDR1 MNHEY and CDR2 SVGAGI. The CDR3 runs 15 residues. The CDR3 loop reads CASTRRGPYTGELFF. The CDR3 DNA sequence: TGTGCCAGCACCCGTAGGGGGCCCTACACCGGGGAGCTGTTTTTT.

J is TRBJ2-3 and V is TRBV6-4, with D possibly TRBD2 on 5 matching bases. CDR1 is MRHNA and CDR2 is SNTAGT in the germline V gene. V lost 6 bases, J lost 3 bases, and 10 bases lay in between. This CDR3 is 13 amino acids long. The DNA of the CDR3 is TGTGCCAGCAGGGATGGACTTACAGATACGCAGTATTTT. Amino acids: CASRDGLTDTQYF.

This clone was seen more than once but under ten times. This chain connects TRBV6-5 to TRBJ1-1; D gene ambiguous. Per the germline V gene, CDR1 is MNHEY and CDR2 is SVGAGI. This CDR3 region has 14 residues. Between the trimmed V and J ends, which lost 6 bases and 4 bases, there was a span of 15 bases. The CDR3 protein is CASSPLSGITEAFF. The CDR3 nucleotides read TGTGCCAGCAGCCCGCTATCGGGGATCACTGAAGCTTTCTTT.

The chain recombines TRBV13 with TRBJ1-6; 8 bases agree with TRBD1. The CDR3 has 21 residues. The V gene end was trimmed by 5 bases and the J gene end by 2 bases; junction bases not matched to a gene: 20. Germline loops: CDR1 PRHDT, CDR2 FYEKMQ (reference sequence). The chain's CDR3 is CASSPKGTGTADNPYNSPLHF. The CDR3, as DNA: TGTGCCAGCAGCCCTAAGGGGACAGGCACAGCCGATAATCCCTATAATTCACCCCTCCACTTT.

This clone was recorded only once. The chain links TRBV19 to TRBJ2-2, with D possibly being TRBD1 (5 bases). The CDR3 totals 15 residues. V lost 5 bases and J lost 7, with 17 bases in between. Looked up from germline, CDR1 is LNHDA and CDR2 is SQIVND (reference sequence). Written as DNA, the CDR3 is TGTGCCAGTAGTCCCTGGGGCCGGCTAGGCGGGGAGCTGTTTTTT. This encodes CASSPWGRLGGELFF.

The chain is built from TRBV27 and TRBJ1-1; 9 nucleotides align to TRBD1. Germline values: CDR1 MNHEY, CDR2 SMNVEV (reference sequence). The CDR3 is made up of 14 amino acids. The V and J ends lost 3 bases and 1 base, in that order; junction bases with no gene match: 0. The chain's CDR3 is CASSLTGGNTEAFF. The CDR3 DNA reads as TGTGCCAGCAGTTTGACAGGGGGGAACACTGAAGCTTTCTTT.

The genes are TRBV5-5 and TRBJ2-1, with D unresolved. The CDR3 extends over 13 amino acids. Germline loops: CDR1 SGHKS, CDR2 YYEKEE (reference sequence). V was shortened by 3 bases and J by 3 bases, with 7 bases between the two germline ends. CDR3 sequence: CASSSTDYNEQFF. The CDR3 DNA reads as TGTGCCAGCAGCTCGACGGACTACAATGAGCAGTTCTTC.

The chain carries TRBV4-1 and TRBJ2-4, with D tentatively TRBD2 (7 bases). Germline V lookup: CDR1 MGHRA, CDR2 YSYEKL. CDR3 length: 15 amino acids. V was pared by 0 bases and J by 6 bases, with 12 bases between. CDR3 sequence (DNA): TGCGCCAGCAGCCAAGAGCGGGGGCTTGGAAACATTCAGTACTTC. It specifies CASSQERGLGNIQYF.

V and J are TRBV7-9 and TRBJ2-5; D is unclear. The CDR3 has 13 residues. V dropped 3 bases and J dropped 5 bases, with 10 bases sitting between them. In germline, CDR1 is SEHNR, CDR2 FQNEAQ (reference sequence). CDR3 residues: CASSFLQRETQYF. CDR3 DNA: TGTGCCAGCAGCTTTTTGCAGAGGGAGACCCAGTACTTC.

The rearrangement uses TRBV5-1 and TRBJ1-2; tentative D call: TRBD1 (6 bases). This CDR3 comprises 12 residues. Germline loops: CDR1 SGHRS, CDR2 YFSETQ. Trimming pared 4 bases from V and 4 bases from J, leaving 8 bases between. The CDR3 nucleotides are TGCGCCAGCAGCCAACAGGGCTATGGCTACACCTTC. Amino acid sequence: CASSQQGYGYTF.

The V and J genes are TRBV27 and TRBJ2-7; TRBD2 might be the D (5 bases). This CDR3 is 14 amino acids long. From germline, CDR1 is MNHEY and CDR2 SMNVEV (reference sequence). V was pared by 3 bases and J by 4 bases, with 13 bases between. The chain's CDR3 is CASSFRGTIYEQYF. Written as DNA, the CDR3 is TGTGCCAGCAGTTTTCGGGGTACCATTTACGAGCAGTACTTC.

This chain connects TRBV10-1 to TRBJ2-3; 9 bases match TRBD2. This CDR3 is 16 amino acids long. V trimming: 2 bases; J trimming: 2 bases; junction bases outside the gene matches: 5. The germline V gene has CDR1 WNHNN and CDR2 SYGVQD (reference sequence). For the CDR3, the DNA is TGCGCCAGCAGTGAGGGGTCTAGCGGGGACACAGATACGCAGTATTTT. It translates to CASSEGSSGDTDTQYF.

The chain carries TRBV18 and TRBJ2-1, with unresolved D. In germline, CDR1 is KGHSH, CDR2 LQKENI. The CDR3 runs to 11 residues. The V end was cut by 8 bases, the J end by 10 bases, with 12 bases between. CDR3 loop: CASTYSTEQFF. In DNA form, the CDR3 reads TGTGCCAGCACCTACTCTACCGAGCAGTTCTTC.

The chain combines TRBV7-9 with TRBJ2-7, with D maybe TRBD2 (7 bases). V dropped 5 bases and J dropped 3 bases, with 17 bases sitting between them. The CDR3 spans 15 residues. Germline V gene sequence: CDR1 SEHNR, CDR2 FQNEAQ (reference sequence). The CDR3 DNA sequence: TGTGCCAGCAGCCGGGACGGGGGGCCTCGCTACGAGCAGTACTTC. This gives the protein CASSRDGGPRYEQYF. Full variable domain (missing parts from reference TRBV7-9 and TRBJ2-7): DTGVSQNPRHKITKRGQNVTFRCDPISEHNRLYWYRQTLGQGPEFLTYFQNEAQLEKSRLLSDRFSAERPKGSFSTLEIQRTEQGDSAMYLCASSRDGGPRYEQYFGPGTRLTVT.

The rearrangement links TRBV2 to TRBJ2-3, with a possible D match to TRBD1 (6 bases). V was cut by 7 bases and J by 2 bases, with 10 bases left in between. CDR3 length: 13 amino acids. Germline V gene data show CDR1 as SNHLY and CDR2 as FYNNEI. The CDR3 DNA is TGTGCCAGCACAGGGGCAACCACAGATACGCAGTATTTT. Its translation is CASTGATTDTQYF.

The genes are TRBV6-5 and TRBJ2-1; D not resolved. Deletions cut 2 bases from V and 7 bases from J, with 15 bases between. Germline V CDR1 and CDR2: MNHEY, SVGAGI. The CDR3 loop spans 15 amino acids. The CDR3 nucleotides read TGTGCCAGCAGTTACGATCGACCCCCGCCTAATGAGCAGTTCTTC. Amino acids: CASSYDRPPPNEQFF.

The chain carries TRBV10-2 and TRBJ2-7; 8 nucleotides agree with TRBD2. The V and J ends lost 6 bases and 3 bases, in that order; junction bases with no gene match: 7. This CDR3 spans 14 amino acids. Germline CDR1 WSHSY, CDR2 SAAADI. CDR3 region: CASRRSSGDYEQYF. Here the CDR3 DNA reads TGCGCCAGCAGGAGGAGTAGCGGGGACTACGAGCAGTACTTC.

Turning to this clone: Other DNA sequences of this sample code for an identical CDR3. V gene TRBV27 combines with J gene TRBJ1-1; D remains unclear. Looked up from germline, CDR1 is MNHEY and CDR2 is SMNVEV (reference sequence). V was trimmed by 2 bases and J by 2 bases, leaving 6 bases between them. The CDR3 is 13 residues long. DNA of the CDR3: TGTGCCAGCAGTTTAGGGAGTAACACTGAAGCTTTCTTT. Protein sequence: CASSLGSNTEAFF.

The chain links TRBV13 to TRBJ1-1; the match to TRBD1 covers 10 bases. J lost 3 bases, V lost 6 bases, and 7 bases had no gene match. This CDR3 comprises 15 residues. Germline CDR1 PRHDT, CDR2 FYEKMQ (reference sequence). The CDR3 sequence: CASSDRTGGHTEAFF. CDR3 coding DNA: TGTGCCAGCAGTGATCGGACAGGGGGGCACACTGAAGCTTTCTTT.

This chain uses TRBV14 with TRBJ1-5; unclear D gene. V lost 3 bases, J lost 4 bases, and 7 bases lay in between. Germline loops: CDR1 SGHDN, CDR2 FVKESK. The CDR3 is 13 residues long. The chain's CDR3 is CASSQDGNQPQHF. In DNA form, the CDR3 reads TGTGCCAGCAGCCAGGACGGAAATCAGCCCCAGCATTTT.

The rearrangement joins TRBV23-1 to TRBJ2-1, with 12 nucleotides matching TRBD2. TRBV23-1 is an ORF; its function is uncertain. The CDR3 spans 17 residues. J gave up 8 bases and V 5 bases, and 13 bases lay outside the gene matches. CDR3 sequence (DNA): TGCGCCAGCAGTACTCTAGCGGGGGGGCCGGTAATCCATGAGCAGTTCTTC. Amino acids: CASSTLAGGPVIHEQFF.

The CDR3 DNA is TGTGCCAGCTCGCCCGTGCTAGCGGGGTTTTTCTTC. Protein: CASSPVLAGFFF. The V gene is TRBV18, the J gene TRBJ2-1; 9 nucleotides match TRBD2. With V trimmed by 6 bases and J by 16 bases, 10 bases remained unmatched. This CDR3 is built from 12 residues. Per the germline V gene, CDR1 is KGHSH and CDR2 is LQKENI.

This clone was seen a handful of times. The chain carries TRBV18 and TRBJ1-2; 9 nucleotides align to TRBD1. The CDR3 is made up of 12 amino acids. Germline V CDR1 and CDR2: KGHSH, LQKENI. V was clipped by 8 bases and J by 8 bases; unmatched bases: 6. The CDR3 protein is CASPGQGAGYTF. Written as DNA, the CDR3 is TGTGCCAGCCCGGGACAGGGAGCCGGCTACACCTTC.

This clone was observed a single time. The chain combines TRBV29-1 with TRBJ2-3; D is unresolved. The V gene's germline CDR1 is SQVTM and CDR2 ANQGSEA. Trimming left V 7 bases short and J 6 bases short, with 20 bases between. The CDR3 loop spans 14 amino acids. The CDR3 loop reads CSAPDRDRADTQYF. The CDR3 bases are TGCAGCGCTCCCGACCGCGATCGGGCGGATACGCAGTATTTT.

This rearrangement joins TRBV5-4 to TRBJ1-1, with D maybe TRBD1 (6 bases). With 3 bases removed from V and 3 bases from J, the gap between germline ends came to 18 bases. The CDR3 covers 16 residues. Germline CDR1 and CDR2: SGHNT and YYREEE (reference sequence). CDR3 amino acids: CASSSEAGAGDTEAFF. CDR3 DNA: TGTGCCAGCAGCTCGGAGGCGGGGGCGGGTGACACTGAAGCTTTCTTT.

The rearrangement uses TRBV11-1 and TRBJ1-1, with D unclear. CDR1 is SGHAT, CDR2 FQDESV, per germline (reference sequence). V was trimmed by 0 bases and J by 4 bases, leaving 6 bases between them. The CDR3 extends over 13 amino acids. This CDR3 reads CASSLARSTEAFF. The CDR3 nucleotides read TGTGCCAGCAGCTTAGCACGGAGCACTGAAGCTTTCTTT.

This clone was detected once. The rearrangement uses TRBV27 and TRBJ2-5; D is possibly TRBD1 or TRBD2 (5 bases each). V dropped 6 bases and J dropped 4 bases, with 24 bases sitting between them. Germline V gene data show CDR1 as MNHEY and CDR2 as SMNVEV (reference sequence). CDR3 size: 17 residues. The CDR3 loop reads CASSLGGLTGARETQYF. The CDR3 DNA reads TGTGCCAGCAGCCTCGGTGGTTTGACCGGGGCCAGAGAGACCCAGTACTTC.

The chain is built from TRBV19 and TRBJ2-7; 7 nucleotides match TRBD1. CDR1 and CDR2 (germline): LNHDA, SQIVND (reference sequence). The length of the CDR3 is 15 residues. Unmatched junction bases numbered 7, after V lost 3 bases and J lost 2 bases. Written as DNA, the CDR3 is TGTGCCAGTAGTATTACAGGGGAACTGCCCTACGAGCAGTACTTC. Translated: CASSITGELPYEQYF.

This chain links TRBV6-1 with TRBJ2-2, with a tentative D call TRBD2 (5 bases). Germline V CDR1 and CDR2: MNHNS, SASEGT. The CDR3 loop spans 14 amino acids. V lost 7 bases and J 7 bases, leaving 16 bases between the germline ends. CDR3: CASNPARVSGELFF. For the CDR3, the DNA is TGTGCCAGCAACCCCGCGAGGGTCAGCGGGGAGCTGTTTTTT.

The V gene is TRBV15, the J gene TRBJ2-7; 13 bases are shared with TRBD2. The length of the CDR3 is 19 residues. Germline assignment: CDR1 LNHNV and CDR2 YYDKDF (reference sequence). V dropped 0 bases and J dropped 1; count of bases not matched to a gene: 9. In DNA, the CDR3 is TGTGCCACCAGCAGAGATTTAACTAGCGGGGGGGTCGGATCCTACGAGCAGTACTTC. Its translation: CATSRDLTSGGVGSYEQYF.